The 10 T cell receptor beta chains reported below all come from one sample, sequenced in a study of cytomegalovirus exposure and HLA in healthy donors. With 60 Vbeta and 13 Jbeta primers, the PCR was carried out. Sequencing was performed with immunoSEQ multiplex PCR; in TCRdb, only in-frame clones are kept and a portion is missing. The data contain about 150,000 clones, under 90% of them singletons. Input material: PBMCs. All receptors derive from a man between 18 and 35 years old in good health and CMV-seronegative.

This clone was seen once. Written as DNA, the CDR3 is TGTGCCAGCAAAGGACTAGAAGAGACCCAGTACTTC. Encoded protein: CASKGLEETQYF. The rearrangement links TRBV2 to TRBJ2-5, with 7 bases matching TRBD2. This CDR3 region has 12 residues. V lost 7 bases to trimming and J lost 3 bases; unmatched junction nucleotides: 2. Germline values: CDR1 SNHLY, CDR2 FYNNEI.

The rearrangement links TRBV28 to TRBJ1-4; 9 nucleotides align to TRBD1. Germline V gene sequence: CDR1 MDHEN, CDR2 SYDVKM. V was clipped by 4 bases and J by 8 bases; unmatched bases: 8. The CDR3 spans 15 residues. CDR3: CASSWSGTGSEKLFF. The CDR3 nucleotides read TGTGCCAGCAGTTGGTCCGGGACAGGGAGCGAAAAACTGTTTTTT.

In DNA, the CDR3 is TGTGCCAGCAGCGCCAGGGGGCGGGAGACCCAGTACTTC. Translation gives CASSARGRETQYF. The chain combines TRBV7-3 with TRBJ2-5; TRBD1 matches at 8 bases. Germline V lookup: CDR1 SGHTA, CDR2 FQGTGA. This CDR3 comprises 13 residues. V was pared by 5 bases and J by 5 bases, with 4 bases of the junction left unmatched.

The chain is built from TRBV7-8 and TRBJ2-1, with TRBD2 matching over 12 bases. In germline, CDR1 is SGHVS, CDR2 FQNEAQ. The CDR3 length is 16 residues. Unmatched junction bases numbered 6, after V lost 5 bases and J lost 4 bases. CDR3 region: CASSPTLAGGYNEQFF. The CDR3 bases are TGTGCCAGCAGCCCGACCCTAGCGGGAGGGTACAATGAGCAGTTCTTC. Full variable domain (outside the CDR3, taken from reference TRBV7-8 and TRBJ2-1): GAGVSQSPRYKVAKRGQDVALRCDPISGHVSLFWYQQALGQGPEFLTYFQNEAQLDKSGLPSDRFFAERPEGSVSTLKIQRTQQEDSAVYLCASSPTLAGGYNEQFFGPGTRLTVL.

The CDR3 DNA follows: TGCAGCGTTGAAGGCGCCCTAGGGGACATTCAGTACTTC. Its protein is CSVEGALGDIQYF. The rearrangement links TRBV29-1 to TRBJ2-4, with D perhaps matching TRBD1 (5 bases). The CDR3 spans 13 residues. V lost 1 base and J 8 bases, leaving 12 bases between the germline ends. Germline assignment: CDR1 SQVTM and CDR2 ANQGSEA.

The V gene is TRBV6-6, the J gene TRBJ1-2, with 9 bases fitting TRBD1. The CDR3 is 13 residues long. Trimming at V came to 6 bases and at J to 7 bases, leaving 6 bases not matched to a gene. Germline V gives CDR1 MNHNY, CDR2 SVGAGI (reference sequence). DNA for the CDR3: TGTGCCAGCAGCCTGGGGACAGGGACTGGCTACACCTTC. As protein: CASSLGTGTGYTF.

The genes are TRBV11-3 and TRBJ2-5, with TRBD1 matching 10 bases. The germline V gene encodes CDR1 SGHNT and CDR2 YENEEA. The CDR3 covers 14 residues. J gave up 3 bases and V 5 bases, and 3 bases lay outside the gene matches. The CDR3 nucleotides are TGTGCCAGCAGCGACGGGACAGGGGAAGAGACCCAGTACTTC. Its protein product is CASSDGTGEETQYF.

The V call is TRBV18, the J call TRBJ1-1; 8 bases agree with TRBD1. The CDR3 is made up of 15 amino acids. Per germline, CDR1 KGHSH and CDR2 LQKENI. Losses at the gene ends were 3 bases for V and 4 bases for J; bases not matched to a gene: 7. In DNA form, the CDR3 reads TGTGCCAGCTCACCGACAGGGGAAGGGAGCACTGAAGCTTTCTTT. It translates to CASSPTGEGSTEAFF. Variable domain in full (rest from reference TRBV18 and TRBJ1-1): NAGVMQNPRHLVRRRGQEARLRCSPMKGHSHVYWYRQLPEEGLKFMVYLQKENIIDESGMPKERFSAEFPKEGPSILRIQQVVRGDSAAYFCASSPTGEGSTEAFFGQGTRLTVV.

V gene TRBV7-9 combines with J gene TRBJ2-5; D is uncertain. Germline loops: CDR1 SEHNR, CDR2 FQNEAQ (reference sequence). The CDR3 extends over 10 amino acids. V was cut by 8 bases and J by 5 bases, with 6 bases left in between. CDR3 DNA sequence: TGTGCCAGCTCCCGGGAGACCCAGTACTTC. It is translated as CASSRETQYF. The full variable domain, completed using reference TRBV7-9 and TRBJ2-5, is DTGVSQNPRHKITKRGQNVTFRCDPISEHNRLYWYRQTLGQGPEFLTYFQNEAQLEKSRLLSDRFSAERPKGSFSTLEIQRTEQGDSAMYLCASSRETQYFGPGTRLLVL.

This rearrangement joins TRBV6-5 to TRBJ1-3, with D hard to call. This CDR3 has 15 residues. The germline V and J ends were trimmed by 7 bases and 3 bases, with 16 bases remaining between them. Germline V CDR1 and CDR2: MNHEY, SVGAGI. CDR3 amino acids: CASTSGGKGGNTIYF. CDR3 nucleotide sequence: TGTGCCAGCACCTCAGGAGGCAAGGGTGGAAACACCATATATTTT.